The TCR beta chain under discussion was sequenced for a study of early T cells in non-severe SARS-CoV-2 infection. Study-wide results and limits: VDJdb matching skewed toward anti-spike CD8 responses, missing private and CD4 specificities.

In TCRdb, the 5' RACE reads were re-called with MiXCR into one record per CDR3 protein. The repertoire holds some 40,000 distinct CDR3 sequences, with 5% to 6% as singletons. Concerning this clonotype itself: No antigen is known for it.

CDR1 SGDLS and CDR2 YYNGEE come from the germline V gene. The CDR3 loop spans 16 amino acids. The ends were cut back, 0 bases at V and 1 base at J, with 10 bases in the middle. The chain joins TRBV9 to TRBJ2-2; perhaps TRBD2 as D (5 bases). The sequence derives from an adult who was a healthcare worker with PCR-confirmed SARS-CoV-2 infection or an uninfected control (not recorded which). The specimen comprised whole blood, sampled at baseline. This CDR3 is CASSVGTLRNTGELFF. The CDR3 region has the DNA TGTGCCAGCAGCGTAGGGACTTTACGGAACACCGGGGAGCTGTTTTTT.